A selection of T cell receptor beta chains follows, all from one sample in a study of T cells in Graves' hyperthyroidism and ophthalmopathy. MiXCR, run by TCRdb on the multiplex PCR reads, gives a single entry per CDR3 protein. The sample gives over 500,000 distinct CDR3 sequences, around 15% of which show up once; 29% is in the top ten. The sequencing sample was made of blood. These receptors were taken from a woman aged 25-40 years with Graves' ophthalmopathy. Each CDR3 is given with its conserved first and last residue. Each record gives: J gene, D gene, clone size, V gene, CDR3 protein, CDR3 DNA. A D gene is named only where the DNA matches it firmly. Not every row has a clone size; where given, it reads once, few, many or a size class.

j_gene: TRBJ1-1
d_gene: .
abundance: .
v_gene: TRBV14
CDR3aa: CASSQGNRQKEAFF
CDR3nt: TGTGCCAGCAGCCAAGGAAACCGACAGAAAGAAGCTTTCTTT

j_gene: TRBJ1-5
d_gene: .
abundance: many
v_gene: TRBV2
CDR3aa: CASSEEMRGIRNQPQHF
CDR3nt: TGTGCCAGCAGTGAAGAGATGCGAGGTATCCGCAATCAGCCCCAGCATTTT

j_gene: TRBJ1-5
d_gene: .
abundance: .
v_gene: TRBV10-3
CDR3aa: CAISKSDSVNQPQHF
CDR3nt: TGTGCCATCAGTAAATCCGACAGCGTCAATCAGCCCCAGCATTTT

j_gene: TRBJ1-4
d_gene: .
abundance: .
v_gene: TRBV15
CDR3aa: CATSRGGGGEKLFF
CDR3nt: TGTGCCACCAGCAGAGGGGGGGGAGGGGAAAAACTGTTTTTT

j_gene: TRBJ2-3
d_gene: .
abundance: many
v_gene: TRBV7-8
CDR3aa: CASSLARSQDTQYF
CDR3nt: TGTGCCAGCAGCTTAGCCAGGTCCCAAGATACGCAGTATTTT

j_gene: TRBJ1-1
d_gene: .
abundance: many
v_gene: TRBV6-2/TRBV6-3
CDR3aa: CASNRQIMNTEAFF
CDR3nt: TGTGCCAGCAACAGACAGATCATGAACACTGAAGCTTTCTTT

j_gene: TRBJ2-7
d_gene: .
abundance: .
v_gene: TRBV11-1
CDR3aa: CASSLVGSVYEQYF
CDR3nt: TGTGCCAGCAGCTTAGTGGGATCGGTCTACGAGCAGTACTTC

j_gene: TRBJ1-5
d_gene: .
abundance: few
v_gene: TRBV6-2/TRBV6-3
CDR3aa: CASSLVGGHNQPQHF
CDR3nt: TGTGCCAGCAGTTTGGTCGGAGGACACAATCAGCCCCAGCATTTT

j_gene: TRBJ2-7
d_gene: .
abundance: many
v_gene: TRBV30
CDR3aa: CAWSVSVYEQYF
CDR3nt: TGTGCCTGGAGTGTAAGCGTTTACGAGCAGTACTTC

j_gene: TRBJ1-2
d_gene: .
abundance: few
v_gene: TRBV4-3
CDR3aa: CASRGAAEGYGYTF
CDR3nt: TGCGCCAGCAGGGGGGCCGCGGAAGGCTATGGCTACACCTTC

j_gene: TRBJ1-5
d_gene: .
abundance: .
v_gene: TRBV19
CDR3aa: CASNFRYNQPQHF
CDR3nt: TGTGCCAGTAACTTCCGATACAATCAGCCCCAGCATTTT

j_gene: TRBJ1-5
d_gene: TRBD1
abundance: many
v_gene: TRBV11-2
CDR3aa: CASSRGTGNQPQHF
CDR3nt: TGTGCCAGCAGCCGGGGGACAGGGAATCAGCCCCAGCATTTT

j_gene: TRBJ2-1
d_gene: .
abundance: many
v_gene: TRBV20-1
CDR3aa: CSAPNPLASAYNEQFF
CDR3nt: TGCAGTGCCCCCAACCCTCTAGCGAGTGCCTACAATGAGCAGTTCTTC

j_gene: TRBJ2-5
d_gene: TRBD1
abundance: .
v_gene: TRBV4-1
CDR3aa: CASSRNRDRGETQYF
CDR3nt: TGCGCCAGCAGCCGAAACCGGGACAGGGGGGAGACCCAGTACTTC

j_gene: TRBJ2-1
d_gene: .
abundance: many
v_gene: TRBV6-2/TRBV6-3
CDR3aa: CASSYSQGPGGYNEQFF
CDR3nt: TGTGCCAGCAGTTACTCCCAGGGGCCAGGAGGTTACAATGAGCAGTTCTTC

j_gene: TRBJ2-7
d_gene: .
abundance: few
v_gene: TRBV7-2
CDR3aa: CASSLEGSWRNEQYF
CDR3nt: TGTGCCAGCAGCTTAGAGGGCAGTTGGAGGAACGAGCAGTACTTC

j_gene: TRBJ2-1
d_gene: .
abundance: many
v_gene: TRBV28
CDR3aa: CASSSGGGMYNEQFF
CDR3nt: TGTGCCAGCAGTTCAGGGGGAGGGATGTACAATGAGCAGTTCTTC

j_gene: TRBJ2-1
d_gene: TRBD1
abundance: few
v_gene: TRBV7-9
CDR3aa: CASSPWTGGYNEQFF
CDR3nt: TGTGCCAGCAGCCCGTGGACAGGGGGCTACAATGAGCAGTTCTTC

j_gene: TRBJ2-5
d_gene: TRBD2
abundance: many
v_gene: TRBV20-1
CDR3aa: CSAHDYQERGRQTQYF
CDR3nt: TGCAGTGCCCATGATTATCAGGAGCGGGGGAGACAGACCCAGTACTTC

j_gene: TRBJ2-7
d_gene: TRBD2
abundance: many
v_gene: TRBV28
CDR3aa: CASSLLAGEGEQYF
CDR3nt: TGTGCCAGCAGTTTACTAGCGGGAGAAGGCGAGCAGTACTTC

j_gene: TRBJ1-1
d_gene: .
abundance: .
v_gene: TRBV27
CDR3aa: CASSRVDLNTEAFF
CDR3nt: TGTGCCAGCAGTCGAGTAGACCTGAACACTGAAGCTTTCTTT

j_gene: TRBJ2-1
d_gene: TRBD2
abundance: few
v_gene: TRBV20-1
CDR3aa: CSARGLAGGNEQFF
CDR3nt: TGCAGTGCCAGGGGACTAGCGGGAGGAAATGAGCAGTTCTTC

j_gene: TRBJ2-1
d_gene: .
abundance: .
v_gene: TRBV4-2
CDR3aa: CASSQERNEQFF
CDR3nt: TGTGCCAGCAGCCAAGAGCGGAATGAGCAGTTCTTC

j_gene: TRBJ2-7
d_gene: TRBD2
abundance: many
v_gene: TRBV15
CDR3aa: CATSRDPASGYEQYF
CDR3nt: TGTGCCACCAGCAGAGATCCTGCTAGCGGCTACGAGCAGTACTTC

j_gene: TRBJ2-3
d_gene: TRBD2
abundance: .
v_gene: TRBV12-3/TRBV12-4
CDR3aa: CASSPGLAGVSTQYF
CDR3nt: TGTGCCAGCAGCCCGGGACTAGCGGGAGTATCCACGCAGTATTTT

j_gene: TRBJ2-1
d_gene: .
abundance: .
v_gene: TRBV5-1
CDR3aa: CASSLVGLDGGGLAHEQFF
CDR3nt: TGCGCCAGCAGCTTGGTAGGACTGGATGGGGGAGGTCTAGCACATGAGCAGTTCTTC

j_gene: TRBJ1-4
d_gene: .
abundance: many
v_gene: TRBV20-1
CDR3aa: CSARRQGFEKLFF
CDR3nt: TGCAGTGCTAGAAGGCAGGGCTTTGAAAAACTGTTTTTT

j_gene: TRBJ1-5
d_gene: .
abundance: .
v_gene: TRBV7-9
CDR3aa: CASSLWAQPQHF
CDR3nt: TGTGCCAGCAGCCTATGGGCTCAGCCCCAGCATTTT

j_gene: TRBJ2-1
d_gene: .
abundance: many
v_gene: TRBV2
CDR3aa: CASKGPGQFNEQFF
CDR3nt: TGTGCCAGCAAGGGTCCGGGACAATTCAATGAGCAGTTCTTC

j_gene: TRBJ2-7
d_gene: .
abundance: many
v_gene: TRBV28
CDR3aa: CASSSFLYEQYF
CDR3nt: TGTGCCAGCAGTTCCTTCCTCTACGAGCAGTACTTC

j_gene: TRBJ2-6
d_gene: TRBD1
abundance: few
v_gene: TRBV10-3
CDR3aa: CAINRDRDISGANVLTF
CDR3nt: TGTGCCATCAACCGGGACAGGGACATCTCTGGGGCCAACGTCCTGACTTTC

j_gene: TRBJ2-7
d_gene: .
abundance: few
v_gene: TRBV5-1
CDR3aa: CASSLSGTPQIYEQYF
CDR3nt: TGCGCCAGCAGCTTGTCCGGGACTCCCCAGATCTACGAGCAGTACTTC

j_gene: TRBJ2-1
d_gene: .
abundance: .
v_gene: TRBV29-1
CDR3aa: CSVGDPTRANEQFF
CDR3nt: TGCAGCGTTGGGGACCCTACTAGGGCGAATGAGCAGTTCTTC

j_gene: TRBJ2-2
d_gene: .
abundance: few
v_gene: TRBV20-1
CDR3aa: CSASPTRQTGELFF
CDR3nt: TGCAGTGCTAGCCCGACTAGACAAACCGGGGAGCTGTTTTTT

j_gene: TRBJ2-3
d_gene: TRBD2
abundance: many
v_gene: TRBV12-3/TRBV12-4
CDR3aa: CASTPWPGLAGSESTDTQYF
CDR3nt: TGTGCCAGCACCCCATGGCCGGGACTAGCGGGGTCGGAGAGCACAGATACGCAGTATTTT

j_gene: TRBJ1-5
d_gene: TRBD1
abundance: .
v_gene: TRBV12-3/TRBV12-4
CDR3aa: CVSSPDRVAQPQHF
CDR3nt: TGTGTCAGCAGCCCGGACAGGGTGGCTCAGCCCCAGCATTTT

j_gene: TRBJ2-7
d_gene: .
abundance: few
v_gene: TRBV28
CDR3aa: CAISDRPYEQYF
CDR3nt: TGTGCCATCTCTGACAGGCCCTACGAGCAGTACTTC